Listed below are T cell receptor beta chains from one sample, sequenced in a study of blood T cell repertoires in COVID-19. Clones were sequenced by immunoSEQ multiplex PCR, and TCRdb holds only the in-frame ones, with some missing. This sample yields fewer than 300,000 clones, of which approximately 90% are seen a single time; just under 6.5% belongs to the top ten. The sequencing input was peripheral blood. The receptors were sampled from a woman in her forties or fifties with COVID-19, enrolled during active disease. CDR3s include the opening cysteine and the closing phenylalanine or tryptophan. D genes are given only for firm matches. The listing skips clone size in some rows; elsewhere it reads once, few, many or a size class.

>TRBV2|.|TRBD1|TRBJ1-1|14
TGTGCCAGGCAACAGGGGAGTGTTGTCACTGAAGCTTTCTTT
CARQQGSVVTEAFF
>TRBV5-1|.|.|TRBJ2-3|14
TGCGCCAGCAGCTTGGTGACTAACACAGATACGCAGTATTTT
CASSLVTNTDTQYF
>TRBV7-9|few|TRBD2|TRBJ2-7|13
TGTGCCAGCAGCTTGGGACTAGCGAACGAGCAGTACTTC
CASSLGLANEQYF
>TRBV6-6|.|TRBD1|TRBJ2-1|14
TGTGCCAGCAGTTCGGGACAGGGTTACAATGAGCAGTTCTTC
CASSSGQGYNEQFF
>TRBV7-2|.|TRBD1|TRBJ1-4|16
TGTGCCAGCAGCTTGGCCAGGGGGGCGGCTAATGAAAAACTGTTTTTT
CASSLARGAANEKLFF
>TRBV5-1|.|.|TRBJ1-1|16
TGCGCCAGCAGCCCATATGTTGGGGGGATGAACACTGAAGCTTTCTTT
CASSPYVGGMNTEAFF
>TRBV5-1|.|.|TRBJ2-5|15
TGCGCCAGCAGCTTGGTAGTTCGCGGTCAAGAGACCCAGTACTTC
CASSLVVRGQETQYF
>TRBV24-1|.|.|TRBJ2-7|11
TGTGCCACCAGTGTGGGGCTCGAGCAGTACTTC
CATSVGLEQYF
>TRBV6-5|.|.|TRBJ2-7|15
TGTGCCAGCAGTTACAGCGGACAGACCTCCTACGAGCAGTACTTC
CASSYSGQTSYEQYF
>TRBV4-2|.|TRBD1|TRBJ1-4|14
TGTGCCAGCAGCTACGGACAGGGGCATGAAAAACTGTTTTTT
CASSYGQGHEKLFF
>TRBV14|.|TRBD2|TRBJ2-1|19
TGTGCCAGCAGCCTAAGAGGGACTAGCGGGAGGGCCGGCTACAATGAGCAGTTCTTC
CASSLRGTSGRAGYNEQFF
>TRBV11-1|once|TRBD2|TRBJ2-1|15
TGTGCCAGCAGCCAAGCGGGAGGGGGTTACAATGAGCAGTTCTTC
CASSQAGGGYNEQFF
>TRBV27|.|.|TRBJ2-1|13
TGTGCCAGCAGTTTAGCGATCTACAATGAGCAGTTCTTC
CASSLAIYNEQFF
>TRBV30|.|TRBD2|TRBJ2-2|15
TGTGCCTGGAGCAACCTGCGGGGGGACACCGGGGAGCTGTTTTTT
CAWSNLRGDTGELFF
>TRBV6-1|.|.|TRBJ1-2|13
TGTGCCAGCAGTGAAGTCAGGGGCTATGGCTACACCTTC
CASSEVRGYGYTF
>TRBV5-6|few|.|TRBJ1-1|14
TGTGCCAGCAGCTCAGGGGTATGGGACACTGAAGCTTTCTTT
CASSSGVWDTEAFF
>TRBV6-6|.|TRBD1|TRBJ1-4|15
TGTGCCAGCAGCGACCCGGGACAGGGAGATGAAAAACTGTTTTTT
CASSDPGQGDEKLFF
>TRBV6-5|.|TRBD1|TRBJ2-1|14
TGTGCCAGCAGTCGACAGGGGGCCTACAATGAGCAGTTCTTC
CASSRQGAYNEQFF
>TRBV9|.|TRBD2|TRBJ2-2|22
TGTGCCAGCAGCGGAACCCCCACTAGGGTGGGACTAGCGGGAGATATAACCGGGGAGCTGTTTTTT
CASSGTPTRVGLAGDITGELFF
>TRBV19|.|TRBD1|TRBJ1-2|17
TGTGCCAGTACTCCGCGGCCCCCGGGACAGGGGATCTATGGCTACACCTTC
CASTPRPPGQGIYGYTF
>TRBV5-4|.|.|TRBJ2-7|11
TGTGCCAGCAGCTTGGATTCGGAGCAGTACTTC
CASSLDSEQYF
>TRBV9|.|.|TRBJ1-3|13
TGTGCCAGCAGCGTACGACAGGGAAACACCATATATTTT
CASSVRQGNTIYF
>TRBV24-1|once|.|TRBJ1-5|17
TGTGCCACCAGTGAACACCCTGCGGGGGGAAGCAATCAGCCCCAGCATTTT
CATSEHPAGGSNQPQHF
>TRBV6-2/TRBV6-3|.|TRBD1|TRBJ1-1|14
TGTGCCAGCAGTACCCTCCCGGGACAGGGGAGACCCGTCTTT
CASSTLPGQGRPVF
>TRBV21-1|.|.|TRBJ1-5|13
TGTGCCAGTATGACAGGGTTCTATCAGCCCCAGCATTTT
CASMTGFYQPQHF
>TRBV30|.|TRBD2|TRBJ2-3|15
TGTGCCTGGAGTGTAACGGGAGGGCGTACAGATACGCAGTATTTT
CAWSVTGGRTDTQYF
>TRBV4-1|.|TRBD1|TRBJ2-1|16
TGCGCCAGCAGCCAAGATAAGACAGGGGGCTTTAATGAGCAGTTCTTC
CASSQDKTGGFNEQFF
>TRBV7-2|.|TRBD1|TRBJ1-2|14
TGTGCCAGCAGCTTATCACAGGGGTTAGGTGGCTACACCTTC
CASSLSQGLGGYTF
>TRBV5-1|.|.|TRBJ1-5|13
TGCGCCAGCAGCTGGCGCGGGGATCAGCCCCAGCATTTT
CASSWRGDQPQHF
>TRBV5-1|.|TRBD1|TRBJ1-6|16
TGCGCCAGCAGCGCTGACAGGGGAGGTTCGAATTCACCCCTCCACTTT
CASSADRGGSNSPLHF
>TRBV5-1|.|TRBD1|TRBJ1-4|14
TGCGCCAGCAGCTTGGTTTCAGGGGGGGAAAAACTGTTTTTT
CASSLVSGGEKLFF
>TRBV28|few|.|TRBJ1-5|15
TGTGCCAGCAGTTTTCCCCTCGGAGGGTATCAGCCCCAGCATTTT
CASSFPLGGYQPQHF
>TRBV13|few|.|TRBJ1-2|14
TGTGCCAGCAGCACTCGGAGGAGAGACTATGGCTACACCTTC
CASSTRRRDYGYTF
>TRBV6-1|.|TRBD2|TRBJ2-1|17
TGTGCCAGCAGTGAAGATCTAGGACTAGCGGGATACAATGAGCAGTTCTTC
CASSEDLGLAGYNEQFF
>TRBV6-5|.|.|TRBJ1-5|14
TGTGCCAGCAGTTACTCAGGGCAGGGGCAGCCCCAGCATTTT
CASSYSGQGQPQHF
>TRBV6-5|.|TRBD1|TRBJ2-7|15
TGTGCCAGCAACAACCGGGACAGGGGTATTTACGAGCAGTACTTC
CASNNRDRGIYEQYF
>TRBV18|.|TRBD1|TRBJ1-5|14
TGTGCCAGCTCCGGGACAGGGTTGGATCAGCCCCAGCATTTT
CASSGTGLDQPQHF
>TRBV6-6|.|TRBD1|TRBJ1-5|15
TGTGCCAGCAGTCCGGGACAGGGACAGAGTGAGCCCCAGCATTTT
CASSPGQGQSEPQHF
>TRBV7-2|once|TRBD1|TRBJ1-1|16
TGTGCCAGCAGCTCCTCCGGGACAGACCGAAACACTGAAGCTTTCTTT
CASSSSGTDRNTEAFF
>TRBV2|.|TRBD1|TRBJ2-5|14
TGTGCCAGCAGGCCCGGGACAGCAGAAGAGACCCAGTACTTC
CASRPGTAEETQYF
>TRBV3-1/TRBV3-2|.|.|TRBJ1-2|14
TGTGCCAGCAGCCAAGAGCCAAGTAGTTATGGCTACACCTTC
CASSQEPSSYGYTF
>TRBV6-4|.|TRBD2|TRBJ2-1|18
TGTGCCAGCAGGGTCCCTCTTAGCGGGGTTAGCTCCTACAATGAGCAGTTCTTC
CASRVPLSGVSSYNEQFF
>TRBV29-1|.|.|TRBJ1-1|12
TGCAGCGTTGGCCAAGGGGACACTGAAGCTTTCTTT
CSVGQGDTEAFF
>TRBV11-3|.|.|TRBJ2-1|14
TGTGCCAGCAGGAAACAGGGATCCTACAATGAGCAGTTCTTC
CASRKQGSYNEQFF
>TRBV18|.|.|TRBJ1-1|15
TGTGCCAGCTCACAGAGTACGACGGGGAACACTGAAGCTTTCTTT
CASSQSTTGNTEAFF
>TRBV19|.|.|TRBJ1-1|14
TGTGCCAGTAGCCCCCAGGGGATGAACACTGAAGCTTTCTTT
CASSPQGMNTEAFF
>TRBV11-2|.|TRBD1|TRBJ2-7|17
TGTGCCAGCAGCACCACCAACAGGGGCCGACTTCACTACGAGCAGTACTTC
CASSTTNRGRLHYEQYF
>TRBV18|.|TRBD2|TRBJ2-7|15
TGTGCCAGCTCGGGGACTAGCGGGAGTTCCTACGAGCAGTACTTC
CASSGTSGSSYEQYF
>TRBV7-9|once|.|TRBJ2-3|13
TGTGCCAGCAGCTTCACTAGAACAGATACGCAGTATTTT
CASSFTRTDTQYF